The rows below give T cell receptor beta chains drawn from one sample of a study of T cells after yellow fever vaccination. TCRdb ran MiXCR on the 5' RACE reads and lists one entry per CDR3 protein. The repertoire holds 200,000 to 300,000 distinct CDR3 sequences, with 10% to 15% as singletons. This specimen was CD4+ T cells sorted from PBMCs, taken 45 days after the yellow fever booster vaccination. The source is a man in his thirties or forties who received the YFV17D yellow fever vaccine. CDR3s include the opening cysteine and the closing phenylalanine or tryptophan. Fields, in order: D gene, V gene, clone size, J gene, CDR3 protein, CDR3 DNA. The D gene is left open where the match is weak. A row's size may be missing; if present it is once, few, many or a size class.

>TRBD2|TRBV14|few|TRBJ2-2
CASSQMGTSGPWTGELFF
TGTGCCAGCAGCCAAATGGGGACTAGCGGGCCCTGGACCGGGGAGCTGTTTTTT
>.|TRBV20-1|.|TRBJ2-4
CGTPLAKNIQYF
TGCGGAACTCCTCTGGCCAAAAACATTCAGTACTTC
>TRBD1|TRBV20-1|.|TRBJ1-1
CSARDGMKGDRKGFF
TGCAGTGCTAGAGATGGTATGAAGGGGGACAGGAAGGGTTTCTTT
>.|TRBV10-3|.|TRBJ2-7
CAISDGRSYEQYF
TGTGCCATCAGTGATGGGCGCTCCTACGAGCAGTACTTC
>.|TRBV7-2|many|TRBJ2-4
CASSLGQSNIQYF
TGTGCCAGCAGCTTAGGACAGTCCAACATTCAGTACTTC
>.|TRBV27|many|TRBJ1-2
CASSLGTGGRYGYTF
TGTGCCAGCAGTTTAGGGACTGGGGGAAGATATGGCTACACCTTC
>TRBD1|TRBV11-2|few|TRBJ2-1
CASSLRGKTGGSYNEQFF
TGTGCCAGCAGCTTACGAGGGAAAACAGGGGGCTCCTACAATGAGCAGTTCTTC
>.|TRBV7-7|.|TRBJ2-2
CASSLRLAGELFF
TGTGCCAGCAGCTTAAGGTTGGCCGGGGAGCTGTTTTTT
>TRBD2|TRBV12-3/TRBV12-4|.|TRBJ2-3
CASSFVGGPDTQYF
TGTGCCAGCAGTTTTGTGGGAGGGCCGGATACGCAGTATTTT
>.|TRBV3-1|few|TRBJ2-1
CASSPRGSSRREQFF
TGTGCCAGCAGCCCCCGGGGAAGCTCCCGCCGGGAGCAGTTCTTC
>TRBD2|TRBV2|.|TRBJ2-2
CASSEGGSAGELFF
TGTGCCAGCAGTGAAGGCGGGAGCGCCGGGGAGCTGTTTTTT
>.|TRBV5-1|few|TRBJ2-1
CASSPVPGHRNEQFF
TGCGCCAGCAGCCCCGTCCCGGGACACAGGAATGAGCAGTTCTTC
>.|TRBV6-5|.|TRBJ2-7
CASSYSQVAWDEQYF
TGTGCCAGCAGTTACTCACAGGTGGCTTGGGACGAGCAGTACTTC
>TRBD1|TRBV24-1|few|TRBJ2-3
CATRGQPTDTQYF
TGTGCCACCAGGGGACAGCCCACAGATACGCAGTATTTT
>.|TRBV5-1|.|TRBJ2-1
CASSLQQSSYNEQFF
TGCGCCAGCAGCTTGCAACAGAGCTCCTACAATGAGCAGTTCTTC
>.|TRBV12-3/TRBV12-4|.|TRBJ2-5
CASSQRLTQETQYF
TGTGCCAGCAGTCAACGGTTAACCCAAGAGACCCAGTACTTC
>.|TRBV10-2|few|TRBJ1-4
CASSERAGGRHEKLFF
TGCGCCAGCAGTGAGCGGGCAGGCGGAAGGCATGAAAAACTGTTTTTT
>.|TRBV6-2/TRBV6-3|.|TRBJ2-1
CASSGRNSNEQFF
TGTGCCAGCAGCGGGAGAAATAGTAATGAGCAGTTCTTC
>.|TRBV20-1|.|TRBJ2-3
CSAFSIPGLGTDTQYF
TGCAGTGCGTTTTCAATACCAGGGCTGGGCACAGATACGCAGTATTTT
>TRBD1|TRBV5-1|.|TRBJ2-7
CASSFGQGAIYEQYF
TGCGCCAGCAGCTTCGGACAGGGGGCCATCTACGAGCAGTACTTC
>.|TRBV12-3/TRBV12-4|few|TRBJ2-7
CASSLRPPYEQYF
TGTGCCAGCAGTTTACGACCCCCCTACGAGCAGTACTTC
>TRBD2|TRBV30|few|TRBJ2-2
CAWIPGTSAITGELFF
TGTGCCTGGATACCCGGAACTAGCGCTATCACCGGGGAGCTGTTTTTT
>.|TRBV5-1|.|TRBJ2-7
CASRVDGESSYEQYF
TGCGCCAGCAGAGTGGACGGGGAGAGCTCCTACGAGCAGTACTTC
>TRBD1|TRBV5-1|many|TRBJ2-2
CASRQGAGAGELFF
TGCGCCAGCAGGCAGGGGGCCGGCGCCGGGGAGCTGTTTTTT
>TRBD2|TRBV10-3|.|TRBJ2-1
CAIRERGSSYNEQFF
TGTGCCATCAGGGAGCGGGGGAGCTCCTACAATGAGCAGTTCTTC
>TRBD2|TRBV7-2|many|TRBJ2-2
CASSIGLASGELFF
TGTGCCAGCAGCATTGGACTAGCGAGCGGGGAGCTGTTTTTT
>TRBD1|TRBV12-3/TRBV12-4|few|TRBJ2-5
CASSLKAGTGWTQYF
TGTGCCAGCAGTCTCAAGGCCGGGACAGGGTGGACCCAGTACTTC
>TRBD1|TRBV29-1|few|TRBJ2-2
CSIRTGGNTGELFF
TGCAGCATACGGACAGGGGGGAACACCGGGGAGCTGTTTTTT
>.|TRBV20-1|.|TRBJ2-1
CSATEGSSNEQFF
TGCAGTGCTACGGAGGGGAGTAGTAATGAGCAGTTCTTC
>.|TRBV20-1|few|TRBJ2-7
CSALQGGEQYF
TGCAGTGCGTTACAGGGTGGCGAGCAGTACTTC
>TRBD2|TRBV10-3|.|TRBJ2-7
CAISERSGGREQYF
TGTGCCATCAGTGAACGGAGCGGGGGCCGCGAGCAGTACTTC
>.|TRBV28|.|TRBJ2-7
CASTTTQGNEQYF
TGTGCCAGCACGACTACCCAGGGGAACGAGCAGTACTTC
>TRBD2|TRBV7-8|.|TRBJ2-1
CASSLGLMGDEQFF
TGTGCCAGCAGCTTGGGACTAATGGGGGATGAGCAGTTCTTC
>TRBD1|TRBV7-2|few|TRBJ1-2
CASSPGQGAYGYTF
TGTGCCAGCAGCCCCGGACAGGGTGCCTATGGCTACACCTTC
>TRBD2|TRBV10-3|many|TRBJ2-7
CAISESSGSEQYF
TGTGCCATCAGTGAGTCTAGCGGGTCAGAGCAGTACTTC
>TRBD2|TRBV6-5|few|TRBJ2-5
CASSYGTSGQETQYF
TGTGCCAGCAGTTACGGTACTAGCGGACAAGAGACCCAGTACTTC
>.|TRBV3-1|few|TRBJ2-7
CASTSGGGYEQYF
TGTGCCAGCACCAGCGGAGGGGGGTACGAGCAGTACTTC
>TRBD1|TRBV5-1|.|TRBJ1-1
CASSLGTGGYFGEAFF
TGCGCCAGCAGCTTGGGGACAGGGGGCTATTTCGGTGAAGCTTTCTTT
>.|TRBV12-3/TRBV12-4|.|TRBJ1-1
CASSLWDTEAFF
TGTGCCAGCAGTTTATGGGACACTGAAGCTTTCTTT
>TRBD1|TRBV20-1|few|TRBJ2-7
CSAAAGTGTHEQYF
TGCAGTGCAGCAGCCGGGACAGGGACCCACGAGCAGTACTTC
>.|TRBV20-1|few|TRBJ2-3
CSAWTFSTDTQYF
TGCAGTGCTTGGACTTTTAGCACAGATACGCAGTATTTT
>.|TRBV2|.|TRBJ2-1
CASSDERGGYNEQFF
TGTGCCAGCAGTGATGAGCGAGGAGGGTACAATGAGCAGTTCTTC
>.|TRBV28|.|TRBJ2-1
CASSFPGTQFF
TGTGCCAGCAGTTTCCCGGGGACGCAGTTCTTC
>.|TRBV18|few|TRBJ2-5
CASSPSRQETQYF
TGTGCCAGCTCACCGTCCAGGCAAGAGACCCAGTACTTC
>.|TRBV29-1|few|TRBJ1-5
CSTSDSFGQPQHF
TGCAGCACAAGCGACAGTTTCGGTCAGCCCCAGCATTTT
>.|TRBV4-3|few|TRBJ1-3
CASSQGPASASGNTIYF
TGCGCCAGCAGCCAAGGTCCAGCTTCCGCATCTGGAAACACCATATATTTT
>.|TRBV10-3|.|TRBJ1-2
CAISEAPGYYGYTF
TGTGCCATCAGTGAGGCACCTGGATACTATGGCTACACCTTC
>TRBD2|TRBV29-1|few|TRBJ2-1
CSAGLAAYNEQFF
TGCAGCGCCGGACTAGCGGCCTACAATGAGCAGTTCTTC
>.|TRBV4-3|many|TRBJ2-2
CASSQENLGRTNTGELFF
TGCGCCAGCAGCCAAGAGAATCTGGGACGGACCAACACCGGGGAGCTGTTTTTT